The clone carrying this TCR beta chain has only a few counts. Its matching antigen is unknown. TCRdb re-called the reads with MiXCR, one entry per CDR3 protein. The sample includes 250,000 to 300,000 distinct CDR3 sequences, roughly a fifth seen only once; the top ten take about 21%. This entry belongs to a study of T cell repertoires in cytomegalovirus infection. Study details: Public TCR beta signatures provided an indication of both CMV infection and a matching HLA type.

The CDR3 spans 15 residues. Trimming stripped 3 bases from V and 3 bases from J, with 12 bases between. The sequence derives from a human donor in good health (CMV status not recorded). Some clones in this sample may be carry-over from other donors' samples. This specimen was cultured PBMCs, taken from culture after CMV antigen stimulation. This chain connects TRBV12-3 or TRBV12-4 to TRBJ1-5; D is ambiguous. The CDR3 sequence is CASSLGSGPNQPQHF. As DNA, the CDR3 is TGTGCCAGCAGTTTGGGGTCCGGCCCCAATCAGCCCCAGCATTTT.